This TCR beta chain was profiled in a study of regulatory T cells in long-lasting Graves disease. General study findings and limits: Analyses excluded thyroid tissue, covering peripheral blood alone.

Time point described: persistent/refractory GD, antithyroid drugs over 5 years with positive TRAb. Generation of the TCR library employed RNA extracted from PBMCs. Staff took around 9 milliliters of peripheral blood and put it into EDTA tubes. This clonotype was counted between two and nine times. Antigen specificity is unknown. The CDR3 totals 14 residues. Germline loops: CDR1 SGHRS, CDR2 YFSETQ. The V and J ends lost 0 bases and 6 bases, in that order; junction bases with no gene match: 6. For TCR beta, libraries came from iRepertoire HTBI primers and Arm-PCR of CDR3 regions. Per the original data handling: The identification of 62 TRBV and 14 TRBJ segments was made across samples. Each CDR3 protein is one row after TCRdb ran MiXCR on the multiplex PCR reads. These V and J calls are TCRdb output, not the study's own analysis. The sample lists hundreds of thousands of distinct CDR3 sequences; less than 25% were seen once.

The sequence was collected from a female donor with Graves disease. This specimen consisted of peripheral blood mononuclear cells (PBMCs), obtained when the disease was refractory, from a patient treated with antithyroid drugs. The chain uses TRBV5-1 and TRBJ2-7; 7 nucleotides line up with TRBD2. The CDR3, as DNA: TGCGCCAGCAGCTTGGGGGGACTACTCCGCGAGCAGTACTTC. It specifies CASSLGGLLREQYF. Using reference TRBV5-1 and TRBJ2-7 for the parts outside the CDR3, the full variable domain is KAGVTQTPRYLIKTRGQQVTLSCSPISGHRSVSWYQQTPGQGLQFLFEYFSETQRNKGNFPGRFSGRQFSNSRSEMNVSTLELGDSALYLCASSLGGLLREQYFGPGTRLTVT.